This is a list of T cell receptor beta chains from one sample in a study of spatial heterogeneity in lung cancer. MiXCR, applied by TCRdb to the 5' RACE reads, yields one record per CDR3 protein. This table has roughly 8,000 distinct CDR3 sequences, over 7.5% appearing once. This material consisted of PBMCs, taken at surgery. The origin of the receptors is a female donor with early-stage non-small cell lung cancer. The CDR3 runs from the conserved cysteine through the conserved F or W. The D gene is left open where the match is weak. Size is stated for part of the rows, as once, few or many counts, or as a class when the clone is expanded.

cdr3_nt cdr3_aa d_call j_call v_call clone_size
TGTGCCAGCAGCCCCGAAGCCGATAGGCACTATGGCTACACCTTC CASSPEADRHYGYTF - TRBJ1-2 TRBV7-9 medium-sized
TGTGCCAGCAGCTTAGCATCGGCCGATACGCAGTATTTT CASSLASADTQYF - TRBJ2-3 TRBV7-7 medium-sized
TGCGCCAGCAGCCAAGATCTGGATATCGACACTGAAGCTTTCTTT CASSQDLDIDTEAFF - TRBJ1-1 TRBV4-3 few
TGTGCCAGCAGCCACCCCACCGGGGAGCCGTTTTTT CASSHPTGEPFF - TRBJ2-2 TRBV7-2 -
TGTGCCAGCAGTTTCCCCAACAAAGAGACCCAGTACTTC CASSFPNKETQYF - TRBJ2-5 TRBV28 -
TGCAGCGTGGGACAGGGGGTGGACTATGGCTACACCTTC CSVGQGVDYGYTF TRBD1 TRBJ1-2 TRBV29-1 medium-sized
TGCGCCAGCAGCTTACAGCCGCCCAGCTACGAGCAGTACTTC CASSLQPPSYEQYF - TRBJ2-7 TRBV5-1 -
TGTGCCAGCAGTTTGGGACAGGGGGCCGCAGATCTCCAAGAGACCCAGTACTTC CASSLGQGAADLQETQYF TRBD1 TRBJ2-5 TRBV7-9 many
TGTGCCAGCAGCAAAAATTTTCATGCCAGGGGAACTGGAAACACCATATATTTT CASSKNFHARGTGNTIYF - TRBJ1-3 TRBV21-1 few
TGTGCCAGCAGTGAACCGGGACAGGGGTCCACTGAGCAGTTCTTC CASSEPGQGSTEQFF TRBD1 TRBJ2-1 TRBV6-1 -
TGTGCCAGCAGCCGCGGCGTGGCGAGGGAGCAGTACTTC CASSRGVAREQYF - TRBJ2-7 TRBV14 many
TGTGCCAGCAGCTTGGGAGCGGGAGGGGGCGAGCAGTACTTC CASSLGAGGGEQYF TRBD2 TRBJ2-7 TRBV7-3 many
TGCAGCGCAATCCGGGACGCTCCCGGCGAAGCTTTCTTT CSAIRDAPGEAFF - TRBJ1-1 TRBV29-1 -
TGCAGCGTTGCCGGGACAGCGGCTTCCTACGAGCAGTACTTC CSVAGTAASYEQYF TRBD1 TRBJ2-7 TRBV29-1 -
TGTGCCAGCAGCCCGGACGGTTACGAGCAGTACTTC CASSPDGYEQYF - TRBJ2-7 TRBV7-3 many
TGTGCCAGCTCATCGAGGGGTGATCGAAAACTGTTTTTT CASSSRGDRKLFF - TRBJ1-4 TRBV18 medium-sized
TGCGCCAGCAGCCGGGACAGGTACAATGAGCAGTTCTTC CASSRDRYNEQFF TRBD1 TRBJ2-1 TRBV5-1 medium-sized
TGTGCCAGCAGTTTAGTACAGGGAGGCACTGAAGCTCTTTTT CASSLVQGGTEALF - TRBJ1-1 TRBV12-3/TRBV12-4 many
TGTGCCAGCAGCTTGGATGTGGCTAGCCTCAAGACCCAGTACTTC CASSLDVASLKTQYF - TRBJ2-5 TRBV5-4 many
TGTGCCAGCAGCTTCCAAGGAACCGGGGGAAACACCATATATTTT CASSFQGTGGNTIYF - TRBJ1-3 TRBV7-2 many
TGTGCCAGCAGTTACTACCCAGGGACAGGGGGCCGCTCTGGGGCCAACGTCCTGACTTTC CASSYYPGTGGRSGANVLTF TRBD1 TRBJ2-6 TRBV28 -
TGTGCCAGTAGTATGGGTATCACTGTCAATCAGCCCCAGCATTTT CASSMGITVNQPQHF - TRBJ1-5 TRBV19 many
TGCGCCAGCAGCCCAGGGACTAGCGGGTGGAGCGGGGAGCTGTTTTTT CASSPGTSGWSGELFF TRBD2 TRBJ2-2 TRBV5-1 few
TGTGCCATTTCACCGTCCCTCGAGGGAGATACGCAGTATTTT CAISPSLEGDTQYF - TRBJ2-3 TRBV10-3 -
TGCAGTGCTAGTCCGGGACGGACGAACACTGAAGCTTTCTTT CSASPGRTNTEAFF - TRBJ1-1 TRBV20-1 medium-sized
TGTGCCAGCAGTGTGCAGGGTGGAAACACTGAAGCTTTCTTT CASSVQGGNTEAFF - TRBJ1-1 TRBV2 -
TGTGCCAGCAGCCGCCTGGACAGTTACAACTATGGCTACACCTTC CASSRLDSYNYGYTF - TRBJ1-2 TRBV7-9 -
TGCGCCAGCAGCTTGATGGCAGGGGGGACGAACACTGAAGCTTTCTTT CASSLMAGGTNTEAFF TRBD1 TRBJ1-1 TRBV5-1 medium-sized
TGCGCCAGCAGCTTTAGCGGGGCGTCTAGCACAGATACGCAGTATTTT CASSFSGASSTDTQYF TRBD2 TRBJ2-3 TRBV5-1 many
TGTGCCAGTCGGCCGACAGGGCCTAATCAGCCCCAGCATTTT CASRPTGPNQPQHF TRBD1 TRBJ1-5 TRBV19 many
TGTGCCAGCAACGGACAGGGTGACACTGAAGCTTTCTTT CASNGQGDTEAFF TRBD1 TRBJ1-1 TRBV12-3/TRBV12-4 -
TGTGCCAGCAGTGAGGGGGGGGGCGCAGATACGCAGTATTTT CASSEGGGADTQYF - TRBJ2-3 TRBV2 few
TGTGCCAGCAGTTTACCGAAAACAGGGCGGTTGAATGAGCAGTTCTTC CASSLPKTGRLNEQFF - TRBJ2-1 TRBV12-3/TRBV12-4 medium-sized
TGTGCCAGTAGTTCGGAGGGCGAGCAAGAGCAGTTCTTC CASSSEGEQEQFF - TRBJ2-1 TRBV28 many
TGTGCCATCAGTGACGGGACAGGGTCGGGAAAACTGTTTTTT CAISDGTGSGKLFF TRBD1 TRBJ1-4 TRBV10-3 many
TGTGCCATCAGTGAGTGGGGGACAGGGGATCAGCCCCAGCATTTT CAISEWGTGDQPQHF TRBD1 TRBJ1-5 TRBV10-3 medium-sized
TGTGCCAGCAGCTTACAGGGGACCTACGAGCAGTACTTC CASSLQGTYEQYF - TRBJ2-7 TRBV11-1 few
TGTGCCAGCAGCTTATTGGGCAACACCGGGGAGCTGTTTTTT CASSLLGNTGELFF - TRBJ2-2 TRBV7-3 -
TGTGCCAGCAGCGTAGAATTAGCCCCAGATACGCAGTATTTT CASSVELAPDTQYF - TRBJ2-3 TRBV9 many
TGTGCCAGCAGCTCCTCGACAGGGGGTGCTTCCCCCCTCCACTTT CASSSSTGGASPLHF TRBD1 TRBJ1-6 TRBV7-3 -
TGTGCCAGCAGTACACTGACAGGGGAGCTGTTTTTT CASSTLTGELFF - TRBJ2-2 TRBV28 many
TGTGCCAGCAGTTACTCTCCGGGGGCAGGAGGCTACACCTTC CASSYSPGAGGYTF - TRBJ1-2 TRBV6-2/TRBV6-3 large
TGTGCCAGTGGGAACAGGGGCACAGATACGCAGTATTTT CASGNRGTDTQYF - TRBJ2-3 TRBV19 few